This passage covers 32 T cell receptor beta chains from one sample sequenced in a study of T cell repertoires in cytomegalovirus infection. The antigens of these receptors remain unknown. Using its own MiXCR run on the reads, TCRdb lists one record per CDR3 protein. Here the sample spans over 250,000 distinct CDR3 sequences, roughly 21% being singletons. This sample comprised cultured PBMCs, obtained from culture after CMV antigen stimulation. These receptors were collected from a human donor in good health (CMV status not recorded). Some clones in this sample may be carry-over from other donors' samples.

Here the CDR3 reads CANEKISGRDNEQFF. In DNA, the CDR3 is TGTGCCAACGAAAAAATAAGCGGGAGGGACAATGAGCAGTTCTTC. V gene TRBV7-8 combines with J gene TRBJ2-1; 10 bases are a match to TRBD2. This CDR3 has 15 residues. Germline values: CDR1 SGHVS, CDR2 FQNEAQ. The V gene end was trimmed by 10 bases and the J gene end by 5 bases; junction bases not matched to a gene: 11.

The table lists this clonotype with many counts. The genes are TRBV7-2 and TRBJ2-5; D might be TRBD2 (6 bases). The germline V gene has CDR1 SGHTA and CDR2 FQGNSA. This CDR3 is built from 14 residues. Trimming pared 5 bases from V and 2 bases from J, leaving 12 bases between. The CDR3 loop reads CASSTRDLQETQYF. Here the CDR3 DNA reads TGTGCCAGCAGCACCCGGGACTTGCAAGAGACCCAGTACTTC.

A remark on this clonotype: This clone may be a read error of a much larger clone one base away. The chain couples TRBV7-2 to TRBJ2-7; a weak D match, TRBD1 (5 bases). Looked up from germline, CDR1 is SGHTA and CDR2 is FQGNSA. The CDR3 spans 13 residues. CDR3 region: CVSSSQVTYEQYV. The CDR3 DNA follows: TGTGTCAGCAGCTCACAGGTCACCTACGAGCAGTACGTC.

The chain links TRBV19 to TRBJ1-2, with TRBD1 matching 7 bases. V lost 5 bases to trimming and J lost 2 bases; unmatched junction nucleotides: 2. In germline, CDR1 is LNHDA, CDR2 SQIVND (reference sequence). The CDR3 covers 13 residues. This CDR3 is CASSGQENYGYTF. In nucleotides, the CDR3 is TGTGCCAGTAGTGGACAGGAAAACTATGGCTACACCTTC. Based on the CDR3 plus reference TRBV19 and TRBJ1-2, the full variable domain is DGGITQSPKYLFRKEGQNVTLSCEQNLNHDAMYWYRQDPGQGLRLIYYSQIVNDFQKGDIAEGYSVSREKKESFPLTVTSAQKNPTAFYLCASSGQENYGYTFGSGTRLTVV.

This chain uses TRBV6-1 with TRBJ2-3; maybe TRBD1 (5 bases). This CDR3 has 13 amino acids. V was clipped by 6 bases and J by 5 bases, with 12 bases between them. CDR1 is MNHNS and CDR2 is SASEGT in the germline V gene. The CDR3 spells CASSVQGGDTQYF. In DNA form, the CDR3 reads TGTGCCAGCAGCGTTCAGGGTGGAGATACGCAGTATTTT.

The chain joins TRBV7-2 to TRBJ2-3, with D perhaps being TRBD1 or TRBD2 (6 bases each). The V gene lost 5 bases and the J gene lost 0 bases, with 15 bases spanning the gap. CDR1 and CDR2 (germline): SGHTA, FQGNSA. The CDR3 is 16 residues long. The chain's CDR3 is CASSRWGAASTDTQYF. CDR3 coding DNA: TGTGCCAGCAGCCGCTGGGGGGCCGCTAGCACAGATACGCAGTATTTT.

This rearrangement joins TRBV12-3 or TRBV12-4 to TRBJ2-3, with D possibly TRBD2 on 5 matching bases. The CDR3 consists of 15 residues. The V gene lost 0 bases and the J gene lost 2 bases, with 9 bases spanning the gap. The CDR3 sequence is CASSLAGKYTDTQYF. The CDR3 DNA follows: TGTGCCAGCAGTTTAGCCGGGAAATACACAGATACGCAGTATTTT.

The J gene is TRBJ1-1, the V gene TRBV7-3, with 8 positions matching TRBD1. Looked up from germline, CDR1 is SGHTA and CDR2 is FQGTGA. CDR3 length equals 15 residues. With V trimmed by 5 bases and J by 8 bases, 13 bases remained unmatched. The CDR3 nucleotides are TGTGCCAGCAGCCTTCTAGCAGGGGGCGTCTCGGAAGCTTTCTTT. This encodes CASSLLAGGVSEAFF.

In its sample, this clonotype was seen a few times. The gene calls are TRBV12-3 or TRBV12-4 and TRBJ2-2, with a tentative D call TRBD1 (6 bases). This CDR3 has 13 residues. The germline V and J ends were trimmed by 6 bases and 5 bases, with 10 bases remaining between them. The CDR3 nucleotides are TGTGCCAGCAGAATCAGGGGAACCGGGGAGCTGTTTTTT. Translated, it gives CASRIRGTGELFF.

A few counts support this clonotype. J is TRBJ2-1 and V is TRBV4-3; 9 bases align to TRBD2. The CDR3 has 17 residues. J gave up 8 bases and V 1 base, and 12 bases lay outside the gene matches. The V gene's germline CDR1 is LGHNA and CDR2 YSLEER. The CDR3 sequence: CASSQGRVAGGMDEQFF. Written as DNA, the CDR3 is TGCGCCAGCAGCCAAGGAAGGGTCGCGGGAGGGATGGATGAGCAGTTCTTC.

V gene TRBV6-5 combines with J gene TRBJ1-3; 9 positions match TRBD1. Germline CDR1 is MNHEY and CDR2 is SVGAGI. The J segment lost 6 bases and the V segment lost 4 bases, leaving 4 bases of the junction unmatched. The CDR3 extends over 14 amino acids. The CDR3 nucleotides read TGTGCCAGCAGTTTGACAGGGGGGGAAAACACCATATATTTT. This encodes CASSLTGGENTIYF.

This clonotype showed up just a few times. The V gene is TRBV29-1, the J gene TRBJ1-1; D is unresolved. Germline lookup yields CDR1 SQVTM and CDR2 ANQGSEA. CDR3 length: 12 residues. V was shortened by 7 bases and J by 4 bases, with 13 bases between the two germline ends. CDR3 nucleotide sequence: TGCAGCGCCGTGCCATATACCACTGAAGCTTTCTTT. Translating gives CSAVPYTTEAFF.

At least ten counts were recorded for this clonotype. This sequence joins TRBV7-2 and TRBJ1-2, with 9 bases lining up with TRBD1. CDR1 SGHTA and CDR2 FQGNSA come from the germline V gene. V lost 5 bases to trimming and J lost 7 bases; unmatched junction nucleotides: 11. The CDR3 has 15 amino acids. The CDR3 nucleotides read TGTGCCAGCAGCCTAAGACAGGGGGTAGCTTCTGGCTACACCTTC. Amino acid sequence: CASSLRQGVASGYTF.

This clonotype was recorded a few times. The gene calls are TRBV10-3 and TRBJ2-4, with TRBD2 as a possible D gene (5 bases). CDR3 length: 14 residues. Germline lookup yields CDR1 ENHRY and CDR2 SYGVKD. The germline V and J ends were trimmed by 2 bases and 0 bases, with 5 bases remaining between them. The CDR3 loop reads CAISEGLAKNIQYF. For the CDR3, the DNA is TGTGCCATCAGTGAGGGACTAGCCAAAAACATTCAGTACTTC.

This chain links TRBV6-1 with TRBJ2-7; D not resolved. CDR1 is MNHNS and CDR2 is SASEGT in the germline V gene. This CDR3 has 14 amino acids. CDR3 loop: CASGEDQEFYEQYV. In DNA form, the CDR3 reads TGTGCCAGCGGTGAGGATCAGGAGTTCTACGAGCAGTACGTC.

This clonotype was recorded many times. The J gene is TRBJ1-1, the V gene TRBV5-6; possibly TRBD1 for D (5 bases). The CDR3 covers 17 residues. Germline-derived CDR1 and CDR2 are SGHDT and YYEEEE. Trimming took 1 base from V and 4 from J, leaving 20 bases between them. CDR3 nucleotide sequence: TGTGCCAGCAGCTTGTTAGGTCAGGGAACTTCCAGCACTGAAGCTTTCTTT. Translation gives CASSLLGQGTSSTEAFF. Based on the CDR3 plus reference TRBV5-6 and TRBJ1-1, the full variable domain is DAGVTQSPTHLIKTRGQQVTLRCSPKSGHDTVSWYQQALGQGPQFIFQYYEEEERQRGNFPDRFSGHQFPNYSSELNVNALLLGDSALYLCASSLLGQGTSSTEAFFGQGTRLTVV.

The V and J genes are TRBV28 and TRBJ2-3, with TRBD1 matching 8 bases. V trimming: 4 bases; J trimming: 2 bases; junction bases outside the gene matches: 11. Germline CDR1 reads MDHEN; CDR2 reads SYDVKM. The CDR3 extends over 17 amino acids. The CDR3 sequence: CASSSWTGIILTDTQYF. The DNA for the CDR3 is TGTGCCAGCAGTTCCTGGACAGGGATAATACTCACAGATACGCAGTATTTT.

The sample holds a few counts of this clonotype. The V and J genes are TRBV27 and TRBJ1-3; D not certain. Germline CDR1 and CDR2: MNHEY and SMNVEV (reference sequence). Trimming cost V 4 bases and J 4 bases, with 11 bases left between them. The CDR3 is 14 residues long. The CDR3 DNA sequence: TGTGCCAGCAGTTCGGCTGGGGTCGGAAACACCATATATTTT. It codes for CASSSAGVGNTIYF.

This clonotype was detected a few times. V is TRBV5-1 and J is TRBJ2-3; tentative D call: TRBD2 (5 bases). The CDR3 sequence is 14 residues long. Germline CDR1 SGHRS, CDR2 YFSETQ. With 0 bases removed from V and 5 bases from J, the gap between germline ends came to 10 bases. The CDR3 DNA sequence: TGCGCCAGCAGCTTGGAACTAGGAGGAGATACGCAGTATTTT. Amino acid sequence: CASSLELGGDTQYF.

This clonotype was counted between two and nine times. The V and J genes are TRBV5-6 and TRBJ1-1; D is possibly TRBD1 (5 bases). Per the germline V gene, CDR1 is SGHDT and CDR2 is YYEEEE. The CDR3 length is 16 residues. V lost 4 bases and J 0 bases, leaving 16 bases between the germline ends. The CDR3 protein is CASSQIRVRMNTEAFF. DNA of the CDR3: TGTGCCAGCAGCCAAATCAGGGTAAGGATGAACACTGAAGCTTTCTTT.

The gene calls are TRBV15 and TRBJ2-3; D uncertain. The CDR3 sequence is 15 residues long. V was clipped by 0 bases and J by 0 bases, with 7 bases between them. CDR1 LNHNV and CDR2 YYDKDF come from the germline V gene (reference sequence). CDR3 loop: CATSRDRASTDTQYF. The CDR3 nucleotides read TGTGCCACCAGCAGAGATAGGGCGAGCACAGATACGCAGTATTTT.

This chain connects TRBV5-6 to TRBJ1-3; D not resolved. CDR3 size: 16 residues. V was cut by 4 bases and J by 0 bases, with 14 bases left in between. Germline V gives CDR1 SGHDT, CDR2 YYEEEE. This CDR3 reads CASSAGFPSSGNTIYF. DNA of the CDR3: TGTGCCAGCAGCGCCGGGTTTCCGAGCTCTGGAAACACCATATATTTT.

This clonotype was found once. This could be a read error, since a much larger clone is one nucleotide away. V and J are TRBV11-2 and TRBJ2-2; 8 bases map to TRBD2. V lost 7 bases, J lost 5 bases, and 9 bases stayed unmatched. Looked up from germline, CDR1 is SGHAT and CDR2 is FQNNGV. The CDR3 loop spans 15 amino acids. CDR3 DNA sequence: TGTGCCAGCACCCCTCACGGGAGGGGAACCGGGGAGCTGTTTTTT. Its protein is CASTPHGRGTGELFF. The entire variable domain, with the rest obtained from reference TRBV11-2 and TRBJ2-2, is as follows: EAGVAQSPRYKIIEKRQSVAFWCNPISGHATLYWYQQILGQGPKLLIQFQNNGVVDDSQLPKDRFSAERLKGVDSTLKIQPAKLEDSAVYLCASTPHGRGTGELFFGEGSRLTVL.

This clonotype has only a few counts. This chain joins TRBV7-9 and TRBJ2-1; 9 bases match TRBD1. V was clipped by 8 bases and J by 8 bases; unmatched bases: 13. CDR1 SEHNR and CDR2 FQNEAQ come from the germline V gene (reference sequence). There are 15 residues in the CDR3. DNA for the CDR3: TGTGCCAGCCCGAACGCCGGGACAGGGTTCGATGAGCAGTTCTTC. Translating it yields CASPNAGTGFDEQFF.

The J gene is TRBJ2-5, the V gene TRBV2; 12 bases are shared with TRBD2. The CDR3 loop spans 15 amino acids. Per germline, CDR1 SNHLY and CDR2 FYNNEI. J was trimmed by 7 bases and V by 4 bases; bases with no gene match: 7. This CDR3 reads CASSARLAGVGTQYF. DNA of the CDR3: TGTGCCAGCAGTGCCCGACTAGCGGGAGTGGGGACCCAGTACTTC.

V is TRBV7-9 and J is TRBJ2-5; 10 positions match TRBD2. V lost 4 bases and J lost 5; bases outside the gene matches: 10. Germline CDR1 and CDR2: SEHNR and FQNEAQ (reference sequence). The CDR3 has 16 residues. Written as DNA, the CDR3 is TGTGCCAGCAGCTATGCCAGCGGGAGGGCCAGGGAGACCCAGTACTTC. This encodes CASSYASGRARETQYF.

This clonotype came up a few times. The chain has TRBV18 and TRBJ2-7; no clear D. Looked up from germline, CDR1 is KGHSH and CDR2 is LQKENI. Deletions cut 6 bases from V and 5 bases from J, with 14 bases between. The CDR3 sequence is 13 residues long. The CDR3 loop is CASSLRPSDEQYF. Here the CDR3 DNA reads TGTGCCAGCTCTTTACGTCCTTCGGACGAGCAGTACTTC.

This clonotype was counted many times. This sequence joins TRBV7-2 and TRBJ2-7; 7 nucleotides line up with TRBD2. Germline-derived CDR1 and CDR2 are SGHTA and FQGNSA. The CDR3 contains 13 residues. Germline trimming cut 5 bases from V and 7 bases from J; bases unmatched to any gene: 8. In nucleotides, the CDR3 is TGTGCCAGCAGCCCCGGACTAGTGGGTGAGCAGTACTTC. As protein: CASSPGLVGEQYF.

V and J are TRBV4-1 and TRBJ2-7; TRBD1 might be the D (6 bases). Trimming removed 0 bases from V and 4 bases from J, with 13 bases in between. CDR3 size: 15 residues. CDR1 is MGHRA and CDR2 is YSYEKL in the germline V gene. In DNA, the CDR3 is TGCGCCAGCAGCCAAGAGGACAGAGGGGGATACGAGCAGTACGTC. Translating gives CASSQEDRGGYEQYV.

This clonotype was observed a few times. This chain connects TRBV20-1 to TRBJ2-1; 8 bases map to TRBD2. The CDR3 runs 14 residues. Germline loops: CDR1 DFQATT, CDR2 SNEGSKA (reference sequence). V was pared by 3 bases and J by 2 bases, with 3 bases of the junction left unmatched. The CDR3 spells CSASASGPYNEQFF. As DNA, the CDR3 is TGCAGTGCTAGCGCTAGCGGGCCCTACAATGAGCAGTTCTTC.

This clonotype was detected ten times or more. The chain couples TRBV4-2 to TRBJ2-1; TRBD2 matches 8 bases. Germline V gene lookup returns CDR1 LGHNA and CDR2 YNFKEQ. V was clipped by 0 bases and J by 9 bases; unmatched bases: 10. This CDR3 is built from 16 residues. The DNA for the CDR3 is TGTGCCAGCAGCCAAGATCTAACGGGAGGGCGTATTGAGCAGTTCTTC. Amino acid sequence: CASSQDLTGGRIEQFF.

The CDR3: CASSLGSLGLETQYF. For the CDR3, the DNA is TGTGCCAGCAGCTTAGGCAGTTTAGGGTTGGAGACCCAGTACTTC. The chain has TRBV7-2 and TRBJ2-5; D gene uncertain. CDR1 is SGHTA and CDR2 is FQGNSA in the germline V gene. V was clipped by 1 base and J by 5 bases, with 14 bases between them. The CDR3 is 15 residues long.